This TCR beta chain was recovered during a study of OX40 agonist ivuxolimab in advanced cancers. Study-level background: With ivuxolimab, an agonistic anti-OX40 (CD134) antibody, patients were treated. At 82.7% male, the cohort had a mean age of 60 years, ranging from roughly 20 to 90. Study results and limitations: The mean number of expanded clones was higher in CD8+ T cells than in CD4+.

Concerning this clone itself: What it binds is not known.

Profiling relied on immunoSEQ multiplex PCR, and the TCRdb table lists in-frame clones only, not all of them. Here the sample spans approximately 30,000 clones, 86% being singletons. Trimming removed 4 bases at V and 9 bases at J, with 7 bases between. The germline V gene has CDR1 MDHEN and CDR2 SYDVKM. The CDR3 length is 11 residues. The source material was CD4+ or CD8+ T cells sorted from blood, sampled in a trial of the OX40 agonist ivuxolimab. The V and J genes are TRBV28 and TRBJ2-1; D might be TRBD1 or TRBD2, each matching 5 bases. The TCR comes from an adult with an advanced solid tumor such as melanoma, head and neck, liver or kidney cancer. Here the CDR3 DNA reads TGTGCCAGCAGTTCTGGGACTGAGCAGTTCTTC. It encodes CASSSGTEQFF. The full variable domain, with the rest looked up from reference TRBV28 and TRBJ2-1, is DVKVTQSSRYLVKRTGEKVFLECVQDMDHENMFWYRQDPGLGLRLIYFSYDVKMKEKGDIPEGYSVSREKKERFSLILESASTNQTSMYLCASSSGTEQFFGPGTRLTVL.